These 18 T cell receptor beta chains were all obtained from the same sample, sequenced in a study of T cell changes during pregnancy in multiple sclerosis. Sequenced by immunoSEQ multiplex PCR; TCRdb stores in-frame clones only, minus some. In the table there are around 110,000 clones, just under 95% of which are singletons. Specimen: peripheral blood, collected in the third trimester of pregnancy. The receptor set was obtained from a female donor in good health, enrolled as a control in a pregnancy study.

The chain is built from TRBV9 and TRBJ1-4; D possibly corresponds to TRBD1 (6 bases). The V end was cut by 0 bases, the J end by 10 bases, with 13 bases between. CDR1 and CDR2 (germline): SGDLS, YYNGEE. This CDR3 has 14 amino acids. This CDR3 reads CASSVGGTSGKLFF. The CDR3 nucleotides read TGTGCCAGCAGCGTAGGTGGGACATCTGGAAAACTGTTTTTT.

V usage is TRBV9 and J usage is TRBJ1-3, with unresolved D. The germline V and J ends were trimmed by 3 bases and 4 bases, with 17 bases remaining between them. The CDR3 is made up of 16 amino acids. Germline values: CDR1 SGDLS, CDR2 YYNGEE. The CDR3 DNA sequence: TGTGCCAGCAGCGAACCTCAAGCGGATCTAGGAAACACCATATATTTT. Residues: CASSEPQADLGNTIYF.

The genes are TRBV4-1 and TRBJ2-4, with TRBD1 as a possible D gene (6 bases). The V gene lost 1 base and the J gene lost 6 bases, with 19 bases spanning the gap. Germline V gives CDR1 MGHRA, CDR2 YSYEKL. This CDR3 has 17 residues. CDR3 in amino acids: CASSQAAPTGGGNIQYF. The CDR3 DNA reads TGCGCCAGCAGCCAAGCAGCTCCGACAGGCGGTGGAAACATTCAGTACTTC.

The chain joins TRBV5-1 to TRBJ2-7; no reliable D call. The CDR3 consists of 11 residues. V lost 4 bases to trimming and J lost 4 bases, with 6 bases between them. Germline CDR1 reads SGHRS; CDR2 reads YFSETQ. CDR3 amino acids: CASSPGYEQYF. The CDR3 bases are TGCGCCAGCAGCCCCGGGTACGAGCAGTACTTC.

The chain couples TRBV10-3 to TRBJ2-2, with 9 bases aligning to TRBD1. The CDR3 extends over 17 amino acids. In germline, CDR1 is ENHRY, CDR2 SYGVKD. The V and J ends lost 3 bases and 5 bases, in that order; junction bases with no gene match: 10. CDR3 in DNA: TGTGCCATCAGTGAACCGGGACAGGGTTGGCGGACCGGGGAGCTGTTTTTT. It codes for CAISEPGQGWRTGELFF.

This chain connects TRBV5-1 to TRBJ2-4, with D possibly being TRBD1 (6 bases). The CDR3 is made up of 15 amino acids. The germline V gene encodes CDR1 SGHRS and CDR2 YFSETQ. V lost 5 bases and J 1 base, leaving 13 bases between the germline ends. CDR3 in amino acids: CASRRTQGAKNIQYF. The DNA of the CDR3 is TGCGCCAGCAGACGCACTCAGGGGGCCAAAAACATTCAGTACTTC.

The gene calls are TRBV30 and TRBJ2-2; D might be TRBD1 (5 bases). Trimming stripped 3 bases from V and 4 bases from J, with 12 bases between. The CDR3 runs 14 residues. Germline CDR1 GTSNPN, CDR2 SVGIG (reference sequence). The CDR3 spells CAWRVWGGTGELFF. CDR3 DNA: TGTGCCTGGAGGGTATGGGGCGGCACCGGGGAGCTGTTTTTT.

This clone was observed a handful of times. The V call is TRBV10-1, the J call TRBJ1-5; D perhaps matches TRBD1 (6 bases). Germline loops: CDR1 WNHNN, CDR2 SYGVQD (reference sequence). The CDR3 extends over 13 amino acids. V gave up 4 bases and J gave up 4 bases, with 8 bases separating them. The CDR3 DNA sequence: TGCGCCAGCAGTGGACAGGCAAATCAGCCCCAGCATTTT. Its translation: CASSGQANQPQHF.

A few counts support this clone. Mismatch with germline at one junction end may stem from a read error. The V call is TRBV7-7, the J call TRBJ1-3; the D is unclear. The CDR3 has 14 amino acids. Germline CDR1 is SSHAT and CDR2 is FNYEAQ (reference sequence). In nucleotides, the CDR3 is TGTGCTAGCAGCTCCCTGGGCCCTGGAAACACCATATATTTT. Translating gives CASSSLGPGNTIYF.

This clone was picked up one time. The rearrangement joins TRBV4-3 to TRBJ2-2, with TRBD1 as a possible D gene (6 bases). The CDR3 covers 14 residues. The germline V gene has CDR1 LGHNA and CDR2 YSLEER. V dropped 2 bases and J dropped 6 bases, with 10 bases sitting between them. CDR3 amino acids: CASSQHRDAGELFF. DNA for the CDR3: TGCGCCAGCAGCCAACACAGGGACGCCGGGGAGCTGTTTTTT.

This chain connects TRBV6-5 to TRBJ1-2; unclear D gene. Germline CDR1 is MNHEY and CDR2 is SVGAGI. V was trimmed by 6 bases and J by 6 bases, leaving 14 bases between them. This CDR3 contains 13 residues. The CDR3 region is CASRDREAHGYTF. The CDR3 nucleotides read TGTGCCAGCAGGGACCGGGAGGCTCATGGCTACACCTTC.

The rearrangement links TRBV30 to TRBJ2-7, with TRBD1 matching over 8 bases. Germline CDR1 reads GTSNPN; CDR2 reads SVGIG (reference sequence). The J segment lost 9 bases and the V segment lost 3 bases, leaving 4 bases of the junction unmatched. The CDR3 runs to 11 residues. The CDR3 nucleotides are TGTGCCTGGAGGACGACAGGGGTGCAGTACTTC. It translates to CAWRTTGVQYF.

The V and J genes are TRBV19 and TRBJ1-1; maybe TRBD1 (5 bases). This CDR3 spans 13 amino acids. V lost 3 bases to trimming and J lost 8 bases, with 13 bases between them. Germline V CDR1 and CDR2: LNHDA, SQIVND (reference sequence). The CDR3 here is CASSISAGVEAFF. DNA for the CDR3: TGTGCCAGTAGTATCTCAGCGGGGGTCGAAGCTTTCTTT.

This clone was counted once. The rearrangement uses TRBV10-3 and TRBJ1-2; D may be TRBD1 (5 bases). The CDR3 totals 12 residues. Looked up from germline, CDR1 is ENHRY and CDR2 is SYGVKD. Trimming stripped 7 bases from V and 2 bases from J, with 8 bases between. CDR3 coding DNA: TGTGCCATCAACGCAGGGAACTATGGCTACACCTTC. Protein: CAINAGNYGYTF.

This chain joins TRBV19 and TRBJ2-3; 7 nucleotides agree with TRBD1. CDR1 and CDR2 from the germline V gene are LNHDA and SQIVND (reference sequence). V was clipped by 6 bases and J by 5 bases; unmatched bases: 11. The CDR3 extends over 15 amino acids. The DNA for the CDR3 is TGTGCCAGTAGCCCCTCTAGGGGGCACGGAGATACGCAGTATTTT. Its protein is CASSPSRGHGDTQYF.

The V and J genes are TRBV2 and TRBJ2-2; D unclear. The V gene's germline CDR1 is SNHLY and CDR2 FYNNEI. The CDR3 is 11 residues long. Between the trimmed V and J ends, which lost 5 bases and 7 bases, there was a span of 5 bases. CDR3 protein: CASSYIGELFF. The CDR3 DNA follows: TGTGCCAGCAGTTATATCGGGGAGCTGTTTTTT.

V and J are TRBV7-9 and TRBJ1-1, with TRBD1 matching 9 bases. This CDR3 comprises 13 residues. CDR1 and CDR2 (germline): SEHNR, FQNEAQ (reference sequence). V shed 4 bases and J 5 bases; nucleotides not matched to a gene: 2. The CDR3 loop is CASSSQGATEAFF. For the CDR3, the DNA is TGTGCCAGCAGCTCACAGGGGGCGACTGAAGCTTTCTTT.

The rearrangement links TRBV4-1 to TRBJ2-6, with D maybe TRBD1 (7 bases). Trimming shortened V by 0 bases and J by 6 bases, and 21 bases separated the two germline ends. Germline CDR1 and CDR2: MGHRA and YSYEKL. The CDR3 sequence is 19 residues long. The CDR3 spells CASSQDRQGGGGSANVLTF. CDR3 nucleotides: TGCGCCAGCAGCCAAGATCGGCAGGGGGGCGGTGGTTCGGCCAACGTCCTGACTTTC.